The T cell receptor beta chain under discussion was sequenced for a study of T cell responses to AZD1222 COVID-19 vaccine. Findings of the study overall: The donor group comprised mostly white British people and more females; the analysis possibly underestimated clonal diversity. Targets within unmutated variant regions were reportedly found for nearly half of spike-specific TCRs. No repertoire was sampled before or during the peak T cell response, only after it. CD4 TCRs associated with vaccination spanned spike, dominating at 160-218 and 743-854.

TCRdb's copy holds only in-frame clones and misses some; the assay was immunoSEQ multiplex PCR. This table holds about 120,000 clones, 75% to 95% found once. A word on this clone: The antigen remains undetermined.

With 4 bases removed from V and 1 base from J, the gap between germline ends came to 17 bases. Germline CDR1 and CDR2: LGHNA and YSLEER. The CDR3 loop spans 17 amino acids. The chain joins TRBV4-3 to TRBJ2-1; D might be TRBD1 or TRBD2, each matching 6 bases. The TCR originated in an adult in good health. The material was peripheral blood, obtained on day 0 of AZD1222 vaccination. The CDR3 bases are TGCGCCAGCAGCCTCCACGCCCCGGGGGCATCCTACAATGAGCAGTTCTTC. Its protein is CASSLHAPGASYNEQFF.